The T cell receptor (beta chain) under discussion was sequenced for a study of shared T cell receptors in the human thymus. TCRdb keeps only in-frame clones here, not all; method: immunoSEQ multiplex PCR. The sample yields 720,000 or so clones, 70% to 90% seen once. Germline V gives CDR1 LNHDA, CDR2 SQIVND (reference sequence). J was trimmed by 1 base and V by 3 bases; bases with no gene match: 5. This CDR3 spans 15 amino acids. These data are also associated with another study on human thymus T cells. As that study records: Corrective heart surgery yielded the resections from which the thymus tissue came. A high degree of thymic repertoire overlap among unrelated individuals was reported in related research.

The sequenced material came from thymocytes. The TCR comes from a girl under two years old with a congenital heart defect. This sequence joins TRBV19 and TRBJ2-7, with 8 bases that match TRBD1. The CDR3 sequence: CASSIQGAPSYEQYF. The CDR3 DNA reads TGTGCCAGTAGTATCCAGGGGGCGCCTTCCTACGAGCAGTACTTC.